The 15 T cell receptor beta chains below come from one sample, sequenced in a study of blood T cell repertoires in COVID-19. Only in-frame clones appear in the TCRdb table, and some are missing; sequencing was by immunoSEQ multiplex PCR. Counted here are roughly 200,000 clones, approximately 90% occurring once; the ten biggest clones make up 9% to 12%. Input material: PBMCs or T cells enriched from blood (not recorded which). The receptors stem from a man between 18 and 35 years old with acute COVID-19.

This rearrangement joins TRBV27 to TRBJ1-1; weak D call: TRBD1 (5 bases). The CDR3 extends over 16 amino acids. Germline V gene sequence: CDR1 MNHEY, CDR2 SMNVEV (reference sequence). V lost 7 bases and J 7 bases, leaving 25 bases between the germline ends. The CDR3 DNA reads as TGTGCCAGCACCCTACGTGGGAGGGTACCTGGGGGTGAAGCTTTCTTT. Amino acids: CASTLRGRVPGGEAFF.

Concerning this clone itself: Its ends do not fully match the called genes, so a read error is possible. The CDR3 loop is CASSLGAGISYEQYF. The CDR3 nucleotides are TGTGCTAGCAGCTTAGGGGCAGGGATCTCCTACGAGCAGTACTTC. The J gene is TRBJ2-7, the V gene TRBV7-7; perhaps TRBD1 as D (5 bases). This CDR3 is 15 amino acids long. Germline loops: CDR1 SSHAT, CDR2 FNYEAQ (reference sequence).

Written as DNA, the CDR3 is TGTGCCAGCAGTGACGACCTGGGGGCGTGGGCGAACACTGAAGCTTTCTTT. Translated: CASSDDLGAWANTEAFF. This chain connects TRBV6-1 to TRBJ1-1; maybe TRBD1 (6 bases). CDR1 is MNHNS, CDR2 SASEGT, per germline. The CDR3 covers 17 residues. The germline V and J ends were trimmed by 3 bases and 1 base, with 18 bases remaining between them.

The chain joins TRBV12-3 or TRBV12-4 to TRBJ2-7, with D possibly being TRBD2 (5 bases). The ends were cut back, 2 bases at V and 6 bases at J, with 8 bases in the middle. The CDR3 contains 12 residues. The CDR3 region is CASSLRGSEQYF. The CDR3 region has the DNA TGTGCCAGCAGTTTACGGGGATCCGAGCAGTACTTC.

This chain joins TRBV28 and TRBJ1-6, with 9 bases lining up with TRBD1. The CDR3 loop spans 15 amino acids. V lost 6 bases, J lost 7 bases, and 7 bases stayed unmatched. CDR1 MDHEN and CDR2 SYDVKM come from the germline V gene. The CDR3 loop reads CASSATGGANSPLHF. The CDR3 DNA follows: TGTGCCAGCAGCGCAACAGGGGGCGCGAATTCACCCCTCCACTTT.

The CDR3 reads CASSLEMGTEAFF. As DNA, the CDR3 is TGTGCCAGCAGCCTGGAGATGGGTACTGAAGCTTTCTTT. The chain carries TRBV11-2 and TRBJ1-1; D is undetermined. Germline V CDR1 and CDR2: SGHAT, FQNNGV. CDR3 size: 13 residues. V lost 5 bases and J 5 bases, leaving 12 bases between the germline ends.

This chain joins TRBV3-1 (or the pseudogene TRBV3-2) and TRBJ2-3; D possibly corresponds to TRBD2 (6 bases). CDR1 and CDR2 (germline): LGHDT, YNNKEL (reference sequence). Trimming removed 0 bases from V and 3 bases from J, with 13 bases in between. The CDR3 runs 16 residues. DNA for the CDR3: TGTGCCAGCAGCCAAGAATCACGTGGAGGGACAGATACGCAGTATTTT. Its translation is CASSQESRGGTDTQYF.

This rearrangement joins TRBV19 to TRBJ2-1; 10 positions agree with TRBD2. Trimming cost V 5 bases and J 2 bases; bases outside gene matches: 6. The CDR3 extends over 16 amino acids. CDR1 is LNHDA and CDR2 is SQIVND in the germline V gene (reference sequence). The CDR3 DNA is TGTGCCAGTAGTCCCTGGACTAGCGGAGCCTACAATGAGCAGTTCTTC. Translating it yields CASSPWTSGAYNEQFF.

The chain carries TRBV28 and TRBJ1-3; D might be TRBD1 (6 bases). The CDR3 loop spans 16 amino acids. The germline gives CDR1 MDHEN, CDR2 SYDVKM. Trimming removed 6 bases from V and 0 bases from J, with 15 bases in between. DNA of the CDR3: TGTGCCAGCAGGTGGGGGGGGGCTCTCTCTGGAAACACCATATATTTT. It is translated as CASRWGGALSGNTIYF.

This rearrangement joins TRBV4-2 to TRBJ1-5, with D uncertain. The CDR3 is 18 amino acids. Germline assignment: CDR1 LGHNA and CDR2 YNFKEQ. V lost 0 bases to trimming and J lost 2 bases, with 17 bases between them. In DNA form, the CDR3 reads TGTGCCAGCAGCCAAGACCCCGCAAGTGCCGAGGGCAATCAGCCCCAGCATTTT. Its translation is CASSQDPASAEGNQPQHF.

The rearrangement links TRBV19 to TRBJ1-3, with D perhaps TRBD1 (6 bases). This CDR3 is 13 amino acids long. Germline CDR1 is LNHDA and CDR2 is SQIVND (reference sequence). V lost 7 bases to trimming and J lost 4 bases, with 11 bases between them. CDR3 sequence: CASNTGLGNTIYF. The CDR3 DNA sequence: TGTGCCAGTAACACAGGGTTAGGAAACACCATATATTTT. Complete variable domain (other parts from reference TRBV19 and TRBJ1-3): DGGITQSPKYLFRKEGQNVTLSCEQNLNHDAMYWYRQDPGQGLRLIYYSQIVNDFQKGDIAEGYSVSREKKESFPLTVTSAQKNPTAFYLCASNTGLGNTIYFGEGSWLTVV.

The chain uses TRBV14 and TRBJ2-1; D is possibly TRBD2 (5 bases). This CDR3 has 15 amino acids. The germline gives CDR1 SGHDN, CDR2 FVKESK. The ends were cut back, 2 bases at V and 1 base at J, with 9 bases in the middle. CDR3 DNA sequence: TGTGCCAGCAGCCAATCCGGGATTTCCTACAATGAGCAGTTCTTC. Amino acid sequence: CASSQSGISYNEQFF.

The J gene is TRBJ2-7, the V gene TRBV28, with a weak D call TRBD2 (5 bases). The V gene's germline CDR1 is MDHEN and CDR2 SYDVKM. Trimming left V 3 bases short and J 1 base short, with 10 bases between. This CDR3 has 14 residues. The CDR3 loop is CASSLLRGSYEQYF. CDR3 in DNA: TGTGCCAGCAGTTTGCTTCGCGGGTCCTACGAGCAGTACTTC.

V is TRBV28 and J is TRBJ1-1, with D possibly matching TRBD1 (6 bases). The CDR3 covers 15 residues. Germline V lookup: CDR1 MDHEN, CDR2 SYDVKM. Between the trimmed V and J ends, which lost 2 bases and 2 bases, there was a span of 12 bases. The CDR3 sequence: CASSLRAGGNTEAFF. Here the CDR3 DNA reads TGTGCCAGCAGTTTAAGGGCGGGGGGCAACACTGAAGCTTTCTTT.

The CDR3 nucleotides are TGTGCCAGTAGGGACACACTAAATCAGCCCCAGCATTTT. It specifies CASRDTLNQPQHF. V and J are TRBV19 and TRBJ1-5; D perhaps matches TRBD1 (5 bases). CDR1 and CDR2 (germline): LNHDA, SQIVND (reference sequence). The CDR3 loop spans 13 amino acids. The germline V and J ends were trimmed by 6 bases and 4 bases, with 10 bases remaining between them.